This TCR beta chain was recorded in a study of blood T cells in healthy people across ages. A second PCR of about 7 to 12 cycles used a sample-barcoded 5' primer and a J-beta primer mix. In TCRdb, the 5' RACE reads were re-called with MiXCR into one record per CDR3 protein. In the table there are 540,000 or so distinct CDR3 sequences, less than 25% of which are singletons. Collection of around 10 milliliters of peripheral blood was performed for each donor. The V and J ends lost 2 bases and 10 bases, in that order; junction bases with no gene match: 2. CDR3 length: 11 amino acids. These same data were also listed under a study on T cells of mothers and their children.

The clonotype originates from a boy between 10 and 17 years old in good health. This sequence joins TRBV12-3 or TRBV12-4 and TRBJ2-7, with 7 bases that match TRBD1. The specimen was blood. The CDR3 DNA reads TGTGCCAGCAGTTTAAGGGGGCGTCAGTACTTC. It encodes CASSLRGRQYF.